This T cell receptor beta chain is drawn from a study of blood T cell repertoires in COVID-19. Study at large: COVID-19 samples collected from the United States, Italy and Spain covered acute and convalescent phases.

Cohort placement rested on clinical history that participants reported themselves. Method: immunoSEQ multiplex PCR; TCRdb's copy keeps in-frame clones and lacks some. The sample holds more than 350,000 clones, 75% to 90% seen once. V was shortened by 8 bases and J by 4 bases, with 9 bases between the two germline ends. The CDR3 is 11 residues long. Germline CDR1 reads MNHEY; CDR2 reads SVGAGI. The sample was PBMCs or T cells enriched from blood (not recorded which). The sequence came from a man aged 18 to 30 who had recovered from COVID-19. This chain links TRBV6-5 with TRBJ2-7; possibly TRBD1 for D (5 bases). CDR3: CASPDRYEQYF. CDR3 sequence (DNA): TGTGCCAGCCCCGACAGATACGAGCAGTACTTC.